The clone carrying this TCR beta chain came up a few times. Its antigen is undetermined. The germline V gene has CDR1 SGHVS and CDR2 FNYEAQ. The CDR3 is made up of 17 amino acids. V lost 0 bases to trimming and J lost 6 bases; unmatched junction nucleotides: 10. This specimen belongs to a study of beta chain features in type 1 diabetes. Study-level points and caveats: Type 1 diabetes patients showed a moderate but significant shortening of TCRB CDR3s in all four CD4+ subsets.

What was sequenced were expressed TCRB transcripts, since all of the isolated RNA had been reverse transcribed. Here immunoSEQ multiplex PCR was the method, and the copy in TCRdb shows in-frame clones only, minus some. This table has about 170,000 clones, around 8% appearing once. Cell sorting via CD45RO/CCR7/CD25/CD127/CD95/CD27 was performed to obtain CD4+ naive, central memory, regulatory and stem cell-like memory cells. The TCR comes from a woman in her thirties or forties with type 1 diabetes. Specimen: central memory CD4+ T cells from blood. This rearrangement joins TRBV7-6 to TRBJ2-7, with 11 bases lining up with TRBD1. CDR3 coding DNA: TGTGCCAGCAGCTTAGCACAAGCCGGGACAGGGGGTGGCGAGCAGTACTTC. This translates into CASSLAQAGTGGGEQYF.